This TCR beta chain was observed in a study of blood T cell repertoires in COVID-19. Germline V gives CDR1 LGHNA, CDR2 YSLEER. CDR3 length: 13 residues. V lost 0 bases to trimming and J lost 9 bases, with 11 bases between them. Assay: immunoSEQ multiplex PCR; the TCRdb copy retains only in-frame clones and omits some. This sample carries fewer than 400,000 clones, around 84% of them seen once, and the ten largest clones take 1.5% to 2%. The chain is built from TRBV4-3 and TRBJ1-1; D call uncertain. The sequence derives from a woman aged 25 to 45 who had been exposed to COVID-19. The sample taken for sequencing was PBMCs or T cells enriched from blood (not recorded which). The CDR3 sequence is CASSQDKELKAFF. The CDR3 nucleotides read TGCGCCAGCAGCCAAGATAAGGAGCTGAAAGCTTTCTTT.